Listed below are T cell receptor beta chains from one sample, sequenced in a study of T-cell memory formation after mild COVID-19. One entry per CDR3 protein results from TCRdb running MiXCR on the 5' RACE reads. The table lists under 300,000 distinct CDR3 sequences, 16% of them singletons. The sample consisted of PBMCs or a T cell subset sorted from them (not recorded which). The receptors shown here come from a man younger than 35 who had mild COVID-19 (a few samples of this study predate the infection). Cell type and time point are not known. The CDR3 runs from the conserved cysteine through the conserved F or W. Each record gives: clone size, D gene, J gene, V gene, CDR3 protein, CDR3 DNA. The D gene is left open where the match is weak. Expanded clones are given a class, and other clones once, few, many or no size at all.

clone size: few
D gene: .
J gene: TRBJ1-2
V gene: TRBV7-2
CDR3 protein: CASSLAIPGMVGYTF
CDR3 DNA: TGTGCCAGCAGCTTAGCTATCCCAGGGATGGTCGGCTACACCTTC

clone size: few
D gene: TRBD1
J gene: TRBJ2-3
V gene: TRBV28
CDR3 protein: CASSSPQGVGFDTQYF
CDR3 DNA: TGTGCCAGCAGTTCGCCACAGGGGGTTGGATTTGATACGCAGTATTTT

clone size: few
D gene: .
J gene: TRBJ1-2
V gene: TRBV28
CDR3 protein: CASSLGSLNYGYTF
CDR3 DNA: TGTGCCAGCAGCCTCGGCAGTCTAAACTATGGCTACACCTTC

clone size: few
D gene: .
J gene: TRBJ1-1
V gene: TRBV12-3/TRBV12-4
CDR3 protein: CASSLRVGNTEAFF
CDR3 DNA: TGTGCCAGCAGTTTACGGGTGGGGAACACTGAAGCTTTCTTT

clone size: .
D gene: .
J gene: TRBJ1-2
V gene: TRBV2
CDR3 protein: CASTFQAGPLYGYTF
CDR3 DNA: TGTGCCAGCACTTTTCAAGCAGGTCCTCTCTATGGCTACACCTTC

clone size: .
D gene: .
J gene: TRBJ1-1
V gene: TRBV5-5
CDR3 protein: CASSPTVLQNTEAFF
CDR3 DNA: TGTGCCAGCAGCCCGACAGTCCTGCAAAACACTGAAGCTTTCTTT

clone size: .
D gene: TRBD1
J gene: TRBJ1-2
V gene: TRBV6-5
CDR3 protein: CASAGTANYGYTF
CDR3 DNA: TGTGCCAGCGCAGGGACAGCTAACTATGGCTACACCTTC

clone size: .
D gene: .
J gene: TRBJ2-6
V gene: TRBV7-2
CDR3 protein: CASSFTGAGANVLTF
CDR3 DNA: TGTGCCAGCAGCTTTACCGGAGCTGGGGCCAACGTCCTGACTTTC

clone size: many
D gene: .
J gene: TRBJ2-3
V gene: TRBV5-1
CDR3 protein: CASSLRVVDTQYF
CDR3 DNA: TGCGCCAGCAGCTTGCGAGTCGTGGATACGCAGTATTTT

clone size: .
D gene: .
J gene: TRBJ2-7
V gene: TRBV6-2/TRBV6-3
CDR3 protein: CASSSSTGRQYF
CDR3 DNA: .

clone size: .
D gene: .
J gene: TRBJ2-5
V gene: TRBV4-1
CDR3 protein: CASSHPSRETQYF
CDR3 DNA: TGCGCCAGCAGCCACCCCTCGAGGGAGACCCAGTACTTC

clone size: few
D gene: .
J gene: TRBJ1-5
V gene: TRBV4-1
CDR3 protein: CASSQGPGSNQPQHF
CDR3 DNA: TGCGCCAGCAGCCAAGGCCCGGGCAGCAATCAGCCCCAGCATTTT

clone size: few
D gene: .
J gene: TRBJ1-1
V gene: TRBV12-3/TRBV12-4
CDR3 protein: CASGSTGLNTEAFF
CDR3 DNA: TGTGCCAGCGGGTCGACAGGACTGAACACTGAAGCTTTCTTT

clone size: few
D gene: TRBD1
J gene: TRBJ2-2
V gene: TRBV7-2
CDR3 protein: CASSLGTGGYTGELFF
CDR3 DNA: TGTGCCAGCAGCTTGGGGACAGGGGGATACACCGGGGAGCTGTTTTTT

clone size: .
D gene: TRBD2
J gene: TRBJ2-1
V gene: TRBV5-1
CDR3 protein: CASSLEGLAGRQFF
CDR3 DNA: TGCGCCAGCAGCTTGGAGGGGCTAGCGGGGCGGCAGTTCTTC

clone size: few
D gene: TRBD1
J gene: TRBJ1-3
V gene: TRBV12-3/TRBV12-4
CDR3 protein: CASRGFRQGGGNTIYF
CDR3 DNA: TGTGCCAGCAGGGGATTTAGACAGGGTGGTGGAAACACCATATATTTT

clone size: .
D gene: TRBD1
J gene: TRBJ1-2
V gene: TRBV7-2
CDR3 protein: CASSGWTGGGYTF
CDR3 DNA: TGTGCCAGCAGCGGCTGGACAGGGGGCGGCTACACCTTC

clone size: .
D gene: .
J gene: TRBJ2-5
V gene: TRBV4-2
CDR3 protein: CASSQDPGAGQETQYF
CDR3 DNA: TGTGCCAGCAGCCAAGATCCGGGGGCAGGGCAAGAGACCCAGTACTTC

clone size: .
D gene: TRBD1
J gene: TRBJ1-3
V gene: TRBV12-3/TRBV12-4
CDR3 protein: CASNNRGRTIYF
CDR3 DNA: TGTGCCAGCAATAACAGGGGTCGCACCATATATTTT

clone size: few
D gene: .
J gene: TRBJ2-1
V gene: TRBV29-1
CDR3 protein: CSVVMRGRRDEQFF
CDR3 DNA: TGCAGCGTTGTAATGCGGGGTCGAAGGGATGAGCAGTTCTTC

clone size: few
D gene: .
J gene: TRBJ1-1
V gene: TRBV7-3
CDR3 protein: CASSRLSRLDTEAFF
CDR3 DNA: TGTGCCAGCAGCCGCCTCTCTAGACTGGACACTGAAGCTTTCTTT

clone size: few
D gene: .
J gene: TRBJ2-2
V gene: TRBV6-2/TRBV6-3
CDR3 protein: CASTSGGELFF
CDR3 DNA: TGTGCCAGCACTTCCGGCGGGGAGCTGTTTTTT

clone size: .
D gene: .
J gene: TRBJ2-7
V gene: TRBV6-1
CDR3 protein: CATTRWIGPIDEQYF
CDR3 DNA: TGTGCCACCACCCGGTGGATCGGGCCTATCGACGAGCAGTACTTC

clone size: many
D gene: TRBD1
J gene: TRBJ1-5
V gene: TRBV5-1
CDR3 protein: CASSPDRGNQPQHF
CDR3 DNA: TGTGCCAGCAGCCCGGACAGGGGCAATCAGCCCCAGCATTTT

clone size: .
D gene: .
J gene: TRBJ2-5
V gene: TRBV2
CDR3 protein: CASSEAPGQPQETQYF
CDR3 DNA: TGTGCCAGCAGTGAAGCGCCGGGACAACCGCAAGAGACCCAGTACTTC

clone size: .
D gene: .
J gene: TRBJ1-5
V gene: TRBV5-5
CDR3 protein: CASSLVPGLYQPQHF
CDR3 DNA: TGTGCCAGCAGCTTGGTTCCGGGGCTTTATCAGCCCCAGCATTTT

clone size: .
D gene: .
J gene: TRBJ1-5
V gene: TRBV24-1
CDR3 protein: CATTSGDHQPQHF
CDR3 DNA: TGTGCCACCACTTCAGGGGACCATCAGCCCCAGCATTTT

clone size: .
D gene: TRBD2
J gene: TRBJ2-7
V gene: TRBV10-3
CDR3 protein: CAIGTSGGAAGEQYF
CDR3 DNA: TGTGCCATCGGGACTAGCGGGGGGGCCGCAGGCGAGCAGTACTTC

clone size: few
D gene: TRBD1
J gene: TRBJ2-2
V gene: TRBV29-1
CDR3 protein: CSVRPGQGIGELFF
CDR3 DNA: TGCAGCGTTCGTCCGGGACAGGGGATAGGGGAGCTGTTTTTT

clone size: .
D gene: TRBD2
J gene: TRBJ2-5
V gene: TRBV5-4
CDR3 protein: CASERGGKGETQYF
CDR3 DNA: TGTGCCAGCGAGCGGGGGGGCAAGGGTGAGACCCAGTACTTC

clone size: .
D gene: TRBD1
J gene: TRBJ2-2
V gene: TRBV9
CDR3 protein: CASRGQGWTGELFF
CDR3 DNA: TGTGCCAGCAGGGGACAGGGATGGACCGGGGAGCTGTTTTTT

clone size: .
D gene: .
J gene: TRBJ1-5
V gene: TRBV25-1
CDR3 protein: CASRGEYNQPQHF
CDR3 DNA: TGTGCCAGCAGAGGCGAATACAATCAGCCCCAGCATTTT

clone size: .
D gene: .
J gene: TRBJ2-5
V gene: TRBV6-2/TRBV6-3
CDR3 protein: CASSFDYQETQYF
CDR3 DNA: TGTGCCAGCAGTTTTGACTACCAAGAGACCCAGTACTTC

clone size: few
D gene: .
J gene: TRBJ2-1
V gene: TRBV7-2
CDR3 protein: CASSLNSEQFF
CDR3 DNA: TGTGCCAGCAGCTTAAACAGTGAGCAGTTCTTC

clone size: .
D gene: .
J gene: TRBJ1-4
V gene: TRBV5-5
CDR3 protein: CASSLQAPEKLFF
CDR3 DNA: TGTGCCAGCAGCTTACAGGCACCTGAAAAACTGTTTTTT

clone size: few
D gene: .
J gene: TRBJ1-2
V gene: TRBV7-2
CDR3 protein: CASSLGGIQGLGGYTF
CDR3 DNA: TGTGCCAGCAGCTTAGGAGGCATCCAGGGGCTAGGTGGCTACACCTTC

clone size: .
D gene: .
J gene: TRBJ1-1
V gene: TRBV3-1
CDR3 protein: CASSQDSGGTEAFF
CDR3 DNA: TGTGCCAGCAGCCAAGATTCTGGGGGGACTGAAGCTTTCTTT